This T cell receptor (beta chain) appears in the sequencing data of a study of control samples from healthy donors and cancer patients. V was cut by 6 bases and J by 1 base, with 13 bases left in between. This CDR3 spans 14 amino acids. The germline gives CDR1 SGDLS, CDR2 YYNGEE. Clones were sequenced by immunoSEQ multiplex PCR, and TCRdb holds only the in-frame ones, with some missing. Of about 120,000 clones in the sample, about 88% were seen once. Specimen: blood. The V gene is TRBV9, the J gene TRBJ1-1; D gene unclear. The clonotype comes from a woman aged 70-85 years in good health. The CDR3 reads CASTPAGANTEAFF. DNA of the CDR3: TGTGCCAGCACCCCCGCGGGAGCGAACACTGAAGCTTTCTTT. Full variable domain (outside the CDR3, taken from reference TRBV9 and TRBJ1-1): DSGVTQTPKHLITATGQRVTLRCSPRSGDLSVYWYQQSLDQGLQFLIQYYNGEERAKGNILERFSAQQFPDLHSELNLSSLELGDSALYFCASTPAGANTEAFFGQGTRLTVV.